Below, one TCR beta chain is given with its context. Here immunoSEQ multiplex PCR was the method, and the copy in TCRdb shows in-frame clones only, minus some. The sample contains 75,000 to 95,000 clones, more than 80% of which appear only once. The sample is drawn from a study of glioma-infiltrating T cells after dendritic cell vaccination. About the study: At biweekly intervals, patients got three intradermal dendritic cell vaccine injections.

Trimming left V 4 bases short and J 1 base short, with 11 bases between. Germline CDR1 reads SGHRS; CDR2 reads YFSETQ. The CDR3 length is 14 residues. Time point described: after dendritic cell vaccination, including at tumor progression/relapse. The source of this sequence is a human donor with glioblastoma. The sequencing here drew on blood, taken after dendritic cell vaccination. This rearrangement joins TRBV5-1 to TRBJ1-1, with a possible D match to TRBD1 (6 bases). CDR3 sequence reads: CASSKDSGNTEAFF. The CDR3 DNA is TGCGCCAGCAGCAAGGACAGCGGGAACACTGAAGCTTTCTTT.